This record covers a single T cell receptor (beta chain). CDR1 and CDR2 from the germline V gene are MDHEN and SYDVKM. The CDR3 runs 12 residues. V was clipped by 3 bases and J by 7 bases, with 6 bases between them. The sample comes from a study of technical replicates of blood from several donors. TCRdb keeps only in-frame clones here, not all; method: immunoSEQ multiplex PCR. This sample has 65,000 to 85,000 clones, with 85% to 95% found just once. The receptor was isolated from a human donor in good health. Source material: T cells isolated from PBMCs. J is TRBJ1-4 and V is TRBV28; D is unresolved. CDR3 protein: CASSFTGEKLFF. CDR3 in DNA: TGTGCCAGCAGTTTTACTGGTGAAAAACTGTTTTTT.